This entry lists 4 T cell receptor beta chains sequenced from one sample in a study of blood T cell repertoires in COVID-19. Produced via immunoSEQ multiplex PCR; TCRdb's table is partial and in-frame only. This table holds over 120,000 clones, 75% to 90% found once. Sequencing was done on a sample of PBMCs or T cells enriched from blood (not recorded which). The receptors here all came from a man between 60 and 75 years old who had recovered from COVID-19.

The CDR3 DNA follows: TGTGCCAGCAGTGAATTGCAGGGGGCAGTCAATGAGCAGTTCTTC. It translates to CASSELQGAVNEQFF. J is TRBJ2-1 and V is TRBV6-1; 8 positions match TRBD1. V was pared by 2 bases and J by 6 bases, with 6 bases of the junction left unmatched. The germline gives CDR1 MNHNS, CDR2 SASEGT. CDR3 length: 15 residues.

The V and J genes are TRBV6-5 and TRBJ2-7, with a weak D call TRBD2 (6 bases). V shed 0 bases and J shed 3 bases, with 15 bases lying between them. Germline values: CDR1 MNHEY, CDR2 SVGAGI. This CDR3 comprises 16 residues. CDR3: CASSYSGGSLIYEQYF. The CDR3 nucleotides read TGTGCCAGCAGTTACTCCGGGGGTAGCTTGATCTACGAGCAGTACTTC.

This clone was detected a few times. The J gene is TRBJ2-7, the V gene TRBV14, with 8 bases aligning to TRBD1. V dropped 4 bases and J dropped 2; count of bases not matched to a gene: 4. Germline CDR1 reads SGHDN; CDR2 reads FVKESK. This CDR3 region has 14 residues. The CDR3 DNA follows: TGTGCCAGCAGCCTCGGGACAGGAACCTACGAGCAGTACTTC. Protein sequence: CASSLGTGTYEQYF.

The CDR3 DNA follows: TGTGCCAGCAGCCCCCAGACTAGCGCCACTGGAAGGGGGGAGCAGTTCTTC. Protein sequence: CASSPQTSATGRGEQFF. J is TRBJ2-1 and V is TRBV7-2, with 8 bases identical to TRBD2. CDR1 SGHTA and CDR2 FQGNSA come from the germline V gene. The CDR3 contains 17 residues. V lost 5 bases to trimming and J lost 10 bases; unmatched junction nucleotides: 19.